This TCR beta chain was found in a study of blood T cells in healthy people across ages (dated by TCRdb to 2014 to 2015). In terms of the full investigation: In model experiments, roughly one uniquely barcoded TCR beta cDNA molecule per two T cells was captured by template switching. Age-related changes in TCR beta repertoire diversity were measured in the study by deep sequencing normalized with unique cDNA molecular identifiers. The donors were split into four age groups: young (average around 15 years), middle-aged (roughly 42), aged (more than 60) and long-lived (under 85). Donors of different ages were randomly distributed across sequencing lanes to avoid experimental bias. Two additional independent replicas of 1 million unique cDNA reads from the same blood draw were analyzed for two donors (one aged 18 to 29 and one aged 80 or older).

Donors were a few dozen systemically healthy Caucasian individuals from Russia aged 6 to 90 years. About 9.6 milliliters of peripheral blood were collected from each donor into EDTA-treated Vacutainer tubes. PBMCs were isolated by Ficoll-Paque density-gradient centrifugation, with at least 7 million obtained per sample. Trizol reagent was used to extract total RNA from the PBMCs, yielding at least 5.5 micrograms per sample. Naive CD45RAhigh/CD27high T cell percentages were measured by flow cytometry on a PBMC aliquot from every donor. In this sample, this clonotype turned up a few times. It lacks a known antigen. No base quality values were provided; no much bigger clone lies one nucleotide off. Sequences DFQATT (CDR1) and SNEGSKA (CDR2) are obtained from the germline V gene (reference sequence). The CDR3 sequence holds 14 residues, the cysteine and phenylalanine included. The read is trimmed to its CDR3 DNA, 42 bases read in frame from base 1.

The library came from 5' RACE. Sequenced on an Illumina HiSeq 2500. The second PCR ran for roughly 7 to 11 cycles and used a J-beta primer mix along with a sample-barcoded 5' primer. Each TCR beta cDNA molecule received a unique molecular identifier from a template-switch 5' adaptor carrying 12 random nucleotides. Each sample yielded at least 3 million CDR3-containing paired-end reads. First-strand cDNA was synthesized from all RNA with the Mint cDNA synthesis kit, primed by a TRBC-specific oligonucleotide. Following uracil-DNA glycosylase treatment, all cDNA underwent a first 18-cycle PCR with the universal primers M1SS and BC2_uni_R. Per the source publication's procedure: For normalization, 1 million high-quality reads were randomly selected from each sample, with every read carrying a distinct molecular identifier. Instead of being binned into consensus sequences, reads that shared molecular identifiers were thrown out. MiTCR, run with a Q25 quality threshold and the strictest error-elimination algorithm, handled CDR3 identification, clonotype clustering and error correction. A nonparametric unseen species model using Euler transformation provided a lower-bound estimate of total TCR beta diversity. TCRdb cleaned the public reads at Q25 with fastp, built clones with MiXCR and kept in-frame beta chains. Each CDR3 protein gets just one entry, which takes the most common genes and DNA from the rows behind it. TCRdb assigned the V and J calls; the authors' analysis was not used. The sample yields about 1.6 million distinct CDR3 sequences; 30% to 40% were counted once. Around 11% of the sample is in the top ten clones.

Paper-wide results and their limitations: Conclusive comparison of naive and antigen-experienced compartments was prevented by the profiling of bulk unsorted PBMCs. Donor CMV infection status was unknown, potentially confounding age-related changes in expanded clonotypes. Compared with the aged group, the long-lived group had more naive CD4+ T cells, fewer expanded clones and increased TCR diversity, suggesting age selection. Estimates of total diversity based on one million sequenced T cells were regarded as lower bounds and as underestimates. Observed TCR beta diversity per million T cells fell roughly linearly with age, and a significant reduction was already apparent by age around 40. Observed TCR beta diversity correlated strongly with the percentage of naive T cells measured by flow cytometry.

The TCR was taken from a woman aged 25 to 39 in good health. Sequencing was done on a sample of blood. The sequence links TRBV20-1 to TRBJ2-7; a weak D assignment points to TRBD1 (5 bases agree). The DNA end lines up better with TRBJ2-5; the J call may be wrong. The CDR3 is CSARDGDRLETQYF. Read as DNA, the sequence is TGCAGTGCTAGAGATGGAGACAGACTAGAGACCCAGTACTTC.